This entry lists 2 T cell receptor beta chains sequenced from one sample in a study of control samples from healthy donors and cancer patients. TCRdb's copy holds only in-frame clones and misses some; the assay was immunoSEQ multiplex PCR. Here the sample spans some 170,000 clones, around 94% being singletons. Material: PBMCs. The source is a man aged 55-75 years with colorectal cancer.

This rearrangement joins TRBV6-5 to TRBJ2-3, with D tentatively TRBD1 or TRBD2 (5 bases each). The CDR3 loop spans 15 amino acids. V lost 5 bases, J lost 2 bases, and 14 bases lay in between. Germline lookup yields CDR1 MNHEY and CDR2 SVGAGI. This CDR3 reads CASSSITGLTDTQYF. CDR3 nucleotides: TGTGCCAGCAGTAGTATAACGGGGCTCACAGATACGCAGTATTTT.

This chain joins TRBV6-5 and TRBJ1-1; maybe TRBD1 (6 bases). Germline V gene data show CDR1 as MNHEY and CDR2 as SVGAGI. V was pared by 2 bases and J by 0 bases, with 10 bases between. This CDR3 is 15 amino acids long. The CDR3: CASSYGGAVNTEAFF. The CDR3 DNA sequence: TGTGCCAGCAGTTACGGGGGGGCGGTGAACACTGAAGCTTTCTTT.